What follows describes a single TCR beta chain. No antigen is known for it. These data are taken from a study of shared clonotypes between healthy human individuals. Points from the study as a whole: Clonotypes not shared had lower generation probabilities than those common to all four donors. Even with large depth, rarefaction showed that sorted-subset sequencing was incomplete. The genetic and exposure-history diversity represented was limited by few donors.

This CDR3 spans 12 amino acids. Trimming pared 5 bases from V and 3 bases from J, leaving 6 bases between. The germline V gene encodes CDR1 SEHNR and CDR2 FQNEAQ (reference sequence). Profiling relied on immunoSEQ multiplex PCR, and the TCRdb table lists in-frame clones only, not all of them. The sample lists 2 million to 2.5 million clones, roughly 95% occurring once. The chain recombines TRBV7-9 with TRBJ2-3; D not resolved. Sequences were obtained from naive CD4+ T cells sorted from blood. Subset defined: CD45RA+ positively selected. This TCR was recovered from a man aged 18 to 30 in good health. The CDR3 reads CASSPPTDTQYF. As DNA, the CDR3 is TGTGCCAGCAGCCCACCAACAGATACGCAGTATTTT.